One sample yielded the 13 T cell receptor beta chains listed below, sequenced in a study of cytomegalovirus exposure and HLA in healthy donors. Amplification used 60 Vbeta primers and 13 Jbeta primers. TCRdb keeps only in-frame clones here, not all; method: immunoSEQ multiplex PCR. The repertoire holds about 110,000 clones, with about 71% as singletons. The sequenced sample was PBMCs. These TCRs come from a boy younger than 18 in good health and CMV-seronegative.

The rearrangement uses TRBV29-1 and TRBJ1-2; the D gene is possibly TRBD1 (5 bases). In germline, CDR1 is SQVTM, CDR2 ANQGSEA. V was shortened by 3 bases and J by 5 bases, with 16 bases between the two germline ends. The CDR3 consists of 14 residues. CDR3 nucleotides: TGCAGCGTTGACCGTGATGACAGCGCTTATGGCTACACCTTC. Translation: CSVDRDDSAYGYTF.

The chain links TRBV30 to TRBJ1-5, with 12 bases lining up with TRBD1. The CDR3 loop spans 16 amino acids. J gave up 6 bases and V 0 bases, and 6 bases lay outside the gene matches. Germline V gene lookup returns CDR1 GTSNPN and CDR2 SVGIG (reference sequence). The CDR3, as DNA: TGTGCCTGGAGTGTATCCGGGACAGGGGGCTTTCAGCCCCAGCATTTT. It specifies CAWSVSGTGGFQPQHF.

This sequence joins TRBV13 and TRBJ1-5; 7 nucleotides align to TRBD1. Germline assignment: CDR1 PRHDT and CDR2 FYEKMQ (reference sequence). The CDR3 length is 18 residues. Unmatched junction bases numbered 14, after V lost 2 bases and J lost 4 bases. CDR3 DNA: TGTGCCAGCAGCTTAAGGGTCCAGGGGGACTTCAGAAATCAGCCCCAGCATTTT. It translates to CASSLRVQGDFRNQPQHF.

This clone has more than one count but fewer than ten. CDR3 region: CASSRGGPEAFF. The CDR3, as DNA: TGTGCCAGCAGCCGGGGGGGGCCTGAAGCTTTCTTT. The chain is built from TRBV7-6 and TRBJ1-1; possible D gene TRBD1, 6 bases. The CDR3 runs to 12 residues. Germline values: CDR1 SGHVS, CDR2 FNYEAQ. The V end was cut by 5 bases, the J end by 6 bases, with 10 bases between.

This clone was seen more than once but under ten times. The gene calls are TRBV7-2 and TRBJ2-7, with 7 nucleotides matching TRBD1. The CDR3 runs to 15 residues. CDR1 and CDR2 (germline): SGHTA, FQGNSA. The V gene end was trimmed by 1 base and the J gene end by 2 bases; junction bases not matched to a gene: 5. In DNA form, the CDR3 reads TGTGCCAGCAGCTTAGTGCCCGGGACAGCCTACGAGCAGTACTTC. Protein: CASSLVPGTAYEQYF.

This clone was counted a single time. The rearrangement joins TRBV7-2 to TRBJ2-3, with TRBD2 as a possible D gene (5 bases). The V gene lost 3 bases and the J gene lost 4 bases, with 8 bases spanning the gap. This CDR3 has 13 residues. The germline V gene has CDR1 SGHTA and CDR2 FQGNSA. The CDR3 sequence: CASSFTRADTQYF. The CDR3 DNA sequence: TGTGCCAGCAGCTTCACTAGAGCAGATACGCAGTATTTT.

CDR3 region: CASSRYDRGDTQYF. As DNA, the CDR3 is TGTGCCAGCTCAAGGTACGACCGGGGAGATACGCAGTATTTT. This chain links TRBV18 with TRBJ2-3; a possible D gene is TRBD2 (5 bases). V lost 5 bases, J lost 5 bases, and 14 bases lay in between. This CDR3 is built from 14 residues. Per the germline V gene, CDR1 is KGHSH and CDR2 is LQKENI.

The chain is built from TRBV5-4 and TRBJ1-1, with D perhaps matching TRBD1 (6 bases). Germline V gene sequence: CDR1 SGHNT, CDR2 YYREEE (reference sequence). V was pared by 2 bases and J by 1 base, with 12 bases between. The CDR3 covers 15 residues. The CDR3 spells CASSFSDRPNTEAFF. The DNA of the CDR3 is TGTGCCAGCAGCTTCTCCGACAGGCCGAACACTGAAGCTTTCTTT.

The gene calls are TRBV5-1 and TRBJ2-5, with D uncertain. CDR1 is SGHRS and CDR2 is YFSETQ in the germline V gene. V dropped 0 bases and J dropped 5 bases, with 8 bases sitting between them. The CDR3 loop spans 13 amino acids. This chain's CDR3 is CASSLVPRETQYF. In DNA, the CDR3 is TGCGCCAGCAGCTTGGTCCCGCGGGAGACCCAGTACTTC. Looking up the rest from reference TRBV5-1 and TRBJ2-5 gives the full variable domain: KAGVTQTPRYLIKTRGQQVTLSCSPISGHRSVSWYQQTPGQGLQFLFEYFSETQRNKGNFPGRFSGRQFSNSRSEMNVSTLELGDSALYLCASSLVPRETQYFGPGTRLLVL.

CDR3 sequence (DNA): TGTGCCAGCAGCTTTCCAGCGGGAGGCACCGGGGAGCTGTTTTTT. It translates to CASSFPAGGTGELFF. This chain links TRBV7-9 with TRBJ2-2; 9 bases match TRBD2. V was pared by 3 bases and J by 4 bases, with 3 bases of the junction left unmatched. The germline CDR1 and CDR2 sequences are SEHNR and FQNEAQ (reference sequence). The CDR3 runs 15 residues. Complete variable domain (other parts from reference TRBV7-9 and TRBJ2-2): DTGVSQNPRHKITKRGQNVTFRCDPISEHNRLYWYRQTLGQGPEFLTYFQNEAQLEKSRLLSDRFSAERPKGSFSTLEIQRTEQGDSAMYLCASSFPAGGTGELFFGEGSRLTVL.

The chain recombines TRBV9 with TRBJ1-2; the D gene is possibly TRBD1 (6 bases). From germline, CDR1 is SGDLS and CDR2 YYNGEE. The CDR3 runs to 14 residues. The V end was cut by 3 bases, the J end by 8 bases, with 17 bases between. For the CDR3, the DNA is TGTGCCAGCAGCGGGCAGGGGATGGTTTACGGCTACACCTTC. Amino acids: CASSGQGMVYGYTF.

The chain is built from TRBV28 and TRBJ2-2; 7 bases line up with TRBD1. The trim removed 5 bases at V and 4 bases at J, leaving 7 bases unmatched. CDR3 length: 15 residues. Germline loops: CDR1 MDHEN, CDR2 SYDVKM. For the CDR3, the DNA is TGTGCCAGCAGTCAGTCGACAGGGCCCACCGGGGAGCTGTTTTTT. It yields the protein CASSQSTGPTGELFF.

The chain carries TRBV6-1 and TRBJ1-5; possible D gene TRBD1, 6 bases. Trimming pared 2 bases from V and 8 bases from J, leaving 13 bases between. Germline assignment: CDR1 MNHNS and CDR2 SASEGT. There are 14 residues in the CDR3. The CDR3, as DNA: TGTGCCAGCAGTGAAATAGGGGGTCGGGAGCCCCAGCATTTT. Amino acid sequence: CASSEIGGREPQHF.